This T cell receptor (beta chain) stems from a study of blood T cell repertoires in COVID-19. Study-level information: Donors in the United States, Italy and Spain gave samples during acute or convalescent COVID-19. In each case, the material was cDNA or gDNA derived from T cells, B-cell-depleted T cells, or PBMCs.

CDR1 is MNHNS and CDR2 is SASEGT in the germline V gene. This CDR3 has 15 amino acids. V shed 1 base and J 6 bases; nucleotides not matched to a gene: 5. Original data processing: Amplifying reference gene primers gave estimates of nucleated cell counts. TCRdb's table, derived via immunoSEQ multiplex PCR, lists solely in-frame clones and lacks some. V and J calls and clone size come straight from that table; D and trimming were deduced from the DNA. This table has some 190,000 clones, approximately 80% appearing once. The receptor comes from a woman aged 45-59 years with active or convalescent COVID-19. Sample: peripheral blood. The chain couples TRBV6-1 to TRBJ1-2; 10 positions match TRBD1. As DNA, the CDR3 is TGTGCCAGCAGTGAAGTTGCGACAGGGGGCGATGGCTACACCTTC. This translates into CASSEVATGGDGYTF.